Listed here are 18 T cell receptor beta chains from one sample, sequenced in a study of CD8+CD57+ T cells in acquired aplastic anemia. Sequenced patients had shown CD8+CD57+ cell expansion by flow cytometry. According to the study, genomic DNA was the template for TCR beta VDJ and CDR3 profiling. Via MiXCR, TCRdb re-called the reads, giving one row per CDR3 protein. The sample records 80,000 to 100,000 distinct CDR3 sequences, 65% to 70% being singletons. What was sequenced was sorted CD4+, CD8+, or CD8+CD57+ T cells (not recorded which) from PBMCs. These receptors all stem from a human donor with aplastic anemia.

This clonotype was picked up a small number of times. The V and J genes are TRBV7-9 and TRBJ2-3; 11 nucleotides agree with TRBD2. The CDR3 runs to 13 residues. Germline-derived CDR1 and CDR2 are SEHNR and FQNEAQ (reference sequence). V dropped 6 bases and J dropped 6; count of bases not matched to a gene: 2. CDR3 bases: TGTGCCAGCAGACGACTAGCGGGGGATACGCAGTATTTT. Protein: CASRRLAGDTQYF. The full variable domain, completed using reference TRBV7-9 and TRBJ2-3, is DTGVSQNPRHKITKRGQNVTFRCDPISEHNRLYWYRQTLGQGPEFLTYFQNEAQLEKSRLLSDRFSAERPKGSFSTLEIQRTEQGDSAMYLCASRRLAGDTQYFGPGTRLTVL.

The rearrangement uses TRBV20-1 and TRBJ1-1, with a tentative D call TRBD1 (6 bases). Germline CDR1 reads DFQATT; CDR2 reads SNEGSKA (reference sequence). The germline V and J ends were trimmed by 0 bases and 7 bases, with 18 bases remaining between them. This CDR3 is 15 amino acids long. The CDR3 coding sequence is TGCAGTGCTAGAGATACCTCCAGGGGTCTGCGTGAAGCTTTCTTT. This gives the protein CSARDTSRGLREAFF.

The gene calls are TRBV7-9 and TRBJ2-3; D unresolved. Per the germline V gene, CDR1 is SEHNR and CDR2 is FQNEAQ (reference sequence). The CDR3 is made up of 13 amino acids. V lost 1 base to trimming and J lost 5 bases, with 7 bases between them. Here the CDR3 reads CASSLENEDTQYF. CDR3 DNA sequence: TGTGCCAGCAGCTTAGAGAACGAAGATACGCAGTATTTT.

This clonotype was detected ten times or more. The rearrangement links TRBV5-4 to TRBJ2-1; TRBD2 matches 11 bases. CDR1 is SGHNT and CDR2 is YYREEE in the germline V gene (reference sequence). CDR3 length: 18 residues. Trimming cost V 0 bases and J 9 bases; bases outside gene matches: 14. The CDR3 DNA follows: TGTGCCAGCAGCTTGGGTTATGTTTGTAGCGGGGGGGCTTGTGAGCAGTTCTTC. It is translated as CASSLGYVCSGGACEQFF.

V is TRBV6-5 and J is TRBJ1-4; D is unclear. CDR1 and CDR2 from the germline V gene are MNHEY and SVGAGI. V was trimmed by 2 bases and J by 6 bases, leaving 4 bases between them. The CDR3 length is 12 residues. CDR3 DNA: TGTGCCAGCAGTTACGGAGATGAAAAACTGTTTTTT. Its translation is CASSYGDEKLFF.

The chain carries TRBV2 and TRBJ1-2; the D is unclear. Trimming took 5 bases from V and 5 from J, leaving 15 bases between them. CDR1 and CDR2 from the germline V gene are SNHLY and FYNNEI. The CDR3 runs to 14 residues. Here the CDR3 reads CASSLKISSYGYTF. In DNA, the CDR3 is TGTGCCAGCAGTCTCAAGATATCTTCTTATGGCTACACCTTC.

This clonotype was detected a few times. The rearrangement links TRBV10-3 to TRBJ1-1; D gene unclear. This CDR3 is 13 amino acids long. Trimming removed 11 bases at V and 0 bases at J, with 13 bases between. CDR1 and CDR2 from the germline V gene are ENHRY and SYGVKD. CDR3 region: CASVSQVNTEAFF. In DNA, the CDR3 is TGTGCCTCCGTTAGCCAAGTGAACACTGAAGCTTTCTTT.

The chain combines TRBV5-1 with TRBJ2-7; D not resolved. From germline, CDR1 is SGHRS and CDR2 YFSETQ. This CDR3 contains 15 residues. Between the trimmed V and J ends, which lost 1 base and 3 bases, there was a span of 14 bases. Written as DNA, the CDR3 is TGCGCCAGCAGCTTGACCAAGGAGCGATACTACGAGCAGTACTTC. Encoded protein: CASSLTKERYYEQYF.

The chain recombines TRBV20-1 with TRBJ2-7, with D perhaps given as TRBD1 or TRBD2 (6 bases each). V shed 1 base and J shed 3 bases, with 22 bases lying between them. CDR3 size: 17 residues. The germline V gene has CDR1 DFQATT and CDR2 SNEGSKA (reference sequence). CDR3 sequence reads: CSARGRAGDTYFYEQYF. CDR3 nucleotides: TGCAGTGCTAGAGGGAGGGCAGGGGACACTTACTTCTACGAGCAGTACTTC.

V and J are TRBV12-3 or TRBV12-4 and TRBJ2-7, with TRBD1 identical over 9 bases. V dropped 6 bases and J dropped 6; count of bases not matched to a gene: 6. This CDR3 is built from 13 residues. The DNA of the CDR3 is TGTGCCAGCAGCCGGGACAGGGCCGTCGAGCAGTACTTC. Its translation: CASSRDRAVEQYF.

This clonotype was seen just once. The chain combines TRBV25-1 with TRBJ1-4, with 11 bases aligning to TRBD1. J gave up 4 bases and V 1 base, and 5 bases lay outside the gene matches. Per germline, CDR1 MGHDK and CDR2 SYGVNS. CDR3 length equals 17 residues. The CDR3 DNA reads as TGTGCCAGCAGTGAATCCTGGACAGGGGGCCATAATGAAAAACTGTTTTTT. This encodes CASSESWTGGHNEKLFF.

CDR3 sequence reads: CSAEQGGGEKLFF. In nucleotides, the CDR3 is TGCAGTGCGGAACAGGGCGGGGGTGAAAAACTGTTTTTT. The genes are TRBV20-1 and TRBJ1-4, with D perhaps TRBD1 (6 bases). Germline lookup yields CDR1 DFQATT and CDR2 SNEGSKA (reference sequence). The CDR3 is 13 residues long. Trimming shortened V by 6 bases and J by 7 bases, and 15 bases separated the two germline ends.

This chain joins TRBV15 and TRBJ2-3, with 10 bases aligning to TRBD2. The germline gives CDR1 LNHNV, CDR2 YYDKDF (reference sequence). The CDR3 covers 15 residues. J lost 2 bases, V lost 5 bases, and 4 bases had no gene match. This CDR3 is CATSGGTSDTDTQYF. The CDR3 DNA reads as TGTGCCACCAGCGGGGGGACTAGCGACACAGATACGCAGTATTTT.

This sequence joins TRBV20-1 and TRBJ2-5, with TRBD1 as a possible D gene (6 bases). V was trimmed by 8 bases and J by 5 bases, leaving 15 bases between them. Per the germline V gene, CDR1 is DFQATT and CDR2 is SNEGSKA (reference sequence). The CDR3 has 12 amino acids. CDR3 amino acids: CSSDAQGETQYF. CDR3 sequence (DNA): TGCAGTTCGGACGCCCAGGGGGAGACCCAGTACTTC.

The V and J genes are TRBV20-1 and TRBJ2-1, with D tentatively TRBD1 (5 bases). The CDR3 covers 14 residues. Per germline, CDR1 DFQATT and CDR2 SNEGSKA (reference sequence). Trimming removed 1 base at V and 5 bases at J, with 12 bases between. CDR3: CSARGRELNNEQFF. Here the CDR3 DNA reads TGCAGTGCTAGAGGCAGGGAACTTAACAATGAGCAGTTCTTC.

The rearrangement uses TRBV7-2 and TRBJ2-3; D uncertain. CDR1 is SGHTA, CDR2 FQGNSA, per germline. The CDR3 length is 14 residues. With 5 bases removed from V and 6 bases from J, the gap between germline ends came to 15 bases. CDR3 nucleotides: TGTGCCAGCAGCCTCCGGCACGGCGCCGATACGCAGTATTTT. This sequence encodes CASSLRHGADTQYF.

This clonotype was detected a few times. The rearrangement uses TRBV10-3 and TRBJ1-1; tentative D call: TRBD1 (5 bases). V was clipped by 1 base and J by 5 bases, with 11 bases between them. The germline V gene has CDR1 ENHRY and CDR2 SYGVKD. The CDR3 extends over 14 amino acids. The DNA for the CDR3 is TGTGCCATCAGTGAGTGGGGGGGGAAGACTGAAGCTTTCTTT. Amino acid sequence: CAISEWGGKTEAFF.

The V call is TRBV20-1, the J call TRBJ2-7, with 13 bases matching TRBD2. CDR1 DFQATT and CDR2 SNEGSKA come from the germline V gene (reference sequence). Losses at the gene ends were 0 bases for V and 4 bases for J; bases not matched to a gene: 6. The CDR3 totals 16 residues. The CDR3 DNA sequence: TGCAGTGCTAGAGATGCGACTAGCGGGAGGCTATACGAGCAGTACTTC. Encoded protein: CSARDATSGRLYEQYF.